This T cell receptor beta chain was retrieved from a study of cytomegalovirus exposure and HLA in healthy donors (TCRdb year 2017). Concerning the study at large: An earlier analysis of several hundred of the donors reported 250 to 300 Gb of sequence data and some 100 million unique TCR beta sequences from 150 million to 200 million T cells. Around 320 gigabases of sequencing data and approximately 85 million unique TCR sequences were included in an early release covering roughly 700 HLA-typed donors. Of the approximately 400 genotyped donors, approximately 80% fell in the genetic ancestry cluster associated with self-reported Caucasian donors. The study aimed to test whether signatures of past pathogen exposure could be identified by cataloging public T cell receptors. The study used immunosequencing to profile the T cell repertoires of approximately 650 subjects and linked those repertoires to cytomegalovirus serostatus. A separate validation cohort of 100 to 150 different subjects was used in addition to the 666-subject first cohort. To predict cytomegalovirus infection status, the study combined high-throughput TCR immunosequencing, statistical association of individual TCRs with disease status, and machine learning. To study patterns of TCR occurrence, a later analysis re-analyzed previously published TCR beta repertoires from around 670 donors and added high-resolution HLA genotyping. In the later analysis, no new phenotypic data were used to find candidate immune exposures; instead, reliance was placed on TCR beta sequences and their occurrence across donors. An earlier analysis of some 600 of the donors applied high-throughput TCR beta sequencing to assess whether each TCR beta V gene segment acted as functional or pseudogenic. Donor age, sex, ethnicity and CMV serostatus were compiled together with the repertoire data. A later genetic analysis used genome-wide SNP genotypes for about 55% of the 666 donors, treating that subset as a discovery cohort. Every discovery cohort repertoire had been produced on one sequencing platform. HLA typing covered class I and class II loci at four-digit resolution. Typing coverage differed by locus: A, B, C, DRB1 and DQB1 were typed in about 620-630 donors, DQA1 in approximately 520, DPA1 in some 570, and DPB1 in roughly 450. Because of strong linkage in the cohort, roughly five DR-DQ haplotypes were treated as single units for association and clustering. On average, about 240,000 unique TCR beta nucleotide sequences were sequenced per donor among about 400 genotyped donors of the cohort, with approximately 18% of those sequences being non-productive.

The cohort was made up of about 670 healthy bone marrow donors. All cohort members were sampled while nominally healthy, although unrecorded immune exposures were likely present. The donor tested CMV seronegative, placing the donor among the approximately 400 seronegative members of the cohort. Every donor gave a peripheral blood sample, and the peripheral blood mononuclear cells from that sample were used for TCR beta sequencing. The Qiagen DNeasy Blood Extraction Kit was used to extract genomic DNA from the blood cell samples. Comment on this clone: This clone's antigen is unknown. Within one base of it there is no much larger clone, and no base qualities were kept.

CDR1 SQVTM and CDR2 ANQGSEA are derived from the germline V gene. V and J lose 4 bases and 0 bases, and a span of 13 bases separates them. Counted from cysteine to phenylalanine, this CDR3 has 15 amino acids. Only CDR3 DNA remains: 45 bases, in frame from the first base. The paper as a whole reports these results and caveats: Sequencing depth was assumed to be roughly uniform across donors in the presence/absence analyses, though that assumption may not hold. In a later genetic analysis, fewer N-insertions in productive TCRs were reported among donors in an Asian-associated ancestry cluster than the approximately 710-donor mean. Seventeen rarely observed V segments, including chromosome 9 orphons, were excluded from the earlier analysis of about 500 of the donors because counts were too low. When HLA alleles, especially DR and DQ, strongly co-occurred, attributing TCR associations to individual alleles was difficult. According to the authors, the approach could potentially be generalized to other disease states and immunological phenotypes. HLA typing was unavailable for some donors at each locus, so association tests used only the typed subset. The cohort was sequenced for TCR beta chains only, and without alpha or paired-chain data the features that could be detected were limited. A cluster of highly shared sequence variants was judged likely to represent a technical artifact of the sequencing pipeline. Cytomegalovirus status was reported to be diagnosed by the classifier with high specificity and sensitivity in both the original and validation cohorts. According to a later analysis, parvovirus B19, influenza, CMV and Epstein-Barr virus appeared linked to several top co-occurrence clusters. The study listed 164 TCR beta chains as associated with cytomegalovirus. Some IMGT-functional V segments, including TRBV6-2 and TRBV6-3, could not be told apart with the 87-base-pair reads, so those segments were excluded. Specific HLA alleles were associated with 16,951 TCR beta sequences at a false discovery rate of 0.05 in a later analysis. In a later analysis, TCR association rates were found to vary across HLA loci, with the most associated TCRs seen for DRB1 alleles and the fewest for HLA-C alleles. A further reported finding was that TCR beta sequences accurately predicted the HLA-A and HLA-B alleles for most subjects in the first cohort. Linkage disequilibrium might explain the correlated functional status among segregating V segments, but an unknown experimental factor could not be ruled out. V-gene and J-gene trimming of TCR beta chains was associated with a missense DCLRE1C variant in a later genetic analysis, and the association was replicated in an independent cohort. In a later analysis, HLA-associated TCR beta chains showed more clonal expansion and lower generation probabilities than non-associated chains that were equally common. Most TCR sequences were observed very rarely across donors, whereas some public TCRs were present in many individuals. In vitro tests confirmed that a few of the cytomegalovirus-associated TCR beta chains recognize cytomegalovirus antigens. A later analysis found that most CMV-associated TCR beta chains appeared HLA-restricted, with HLA associations seemingly driven largely by CMV exposure. Immune exposure information for the cohort was limited to CMV serostatus. In an earlier analysis of about 550 of the donors, most TCR beta V segments were observed in productive rearrangements about 87% or about 30% of the time, broadly matching IMGT annotations.

Library prep was done by the immunoSEQ multiplex PCR assay. A mixture of 60 forward primers for TCR Vbeta segments and 13 reverse primers for TCR Jbeta segments was used in the multiplex PCR. The CDR3 region of rearranged TCR beta genes was amplified from genomic DNA by a multiplex PCR assay. On the Illumina HiSeq System, the amplified TCR beta libraries were sequenced as 87-base-pair reads. The authors' analysis ran thus. Across the roughly 670 repertoires, a later analysis counted tens of millions of unique TCR beta chains, roughly 11 million of which were shared by at least two donors. Raw reads were error-corrected and collapsed into unique sequences with a nearest-neighbor algorithm that merged closely related sequences to remove PCR and sequencing errors. Alignment of CDR3 sequences to IMGT reference sequences was used to assign V, D and J gene segments. Each retained sequence needed at least a six-nucleotide match to both a V gene segment and a J gene segment. Rearrangements were called productive when the CDR3 lacked stop codons and stayed in frame with V and J; all others were non-productive. Following IMGT convention, CDR3 was defined as the stretch from the second conserved V-encoded cysteine up to the conserved J-encoded phenylalanine. The earlier analysis of more than 450 of the donors excluded sequences that lacked an unambiguous match to a single V gene segment. In an earlier analysis of several hundred of the donors, V segments were called functional above 56.7% productive rearrangements and were called segregating when the between-donor standard deviation exceeded 5%. A statistical classification framework was built to diagnose cytomegalovirus status from the catalog of TCR beta chain sequences. V and J gene assignment, in a later analysis, came from comparing TCR nucleotide sequences with IMGT/GENE-DB human TR gene sequences. The TCRdist pipeline was used in a later analysis to assign CDR3 sequences and most-parsimonious VDJ recombination scenarios. In a later analysis, each TCR beta chain was defined by its CDR3 amino acid sequence together with its V-gene family, and reads without a unique V-gene family were excluded. To address suspected cross-contamination and a sequencing artifact, a later analysis removed approximately 590 highly shared, low-generation-probability nucleotide sequences. In a later analysis, a clonal expansion index was calculated for each public chain from normalized within-repertoire ranks of inferred template counts. In a later analysis, generation probabilities were computed with a VDJ recombination model fitted to out-of-frame rearrangements, and the resulting probabilities were checked against IGoR. In a later analysis, TCR-TCR, TCR-HLA and TCR-CMV co-occurrence was scored with hypergeometric tests, and a repertoire-size bias correction was applied to TCR pairs. To estimate false discovery rates, a later analysis permuted the HLA or CMV assignments 20 times. In a later analysis, co-occurring TCRs were grouped using DBSCAN, with TCRdist sequence similarity added in when clustering inside HLA-allele-positive subsets. Repertoires with fewer than 30,000 or more than 120,000 public chains, plus five repertoires with anomalous nucleotide sharing, were excluded from co-occurrence clustering. The source is immuneACCESS, and TCRdb retained only in-frame sequences with V and J called. Part of the clones is not carried over; for the studies checked, unresolved V genes explain less than half of this, and the remainder is unexplained. The V and J calls and clone size were taken over from that table, and D and trimming were inferred from the DNA. This sample has 150,000 to 250,000 clones in its table, and around 78% of those were observed once. The top ten clonotypes cover approximately 2% of the sample.

The chain was built from TRBV29-1 and TRBJ1-3, with TRBD1 tentatively as D gene (6 bases match). This TCR was sampled from a young man in good health and CMV-seronegative. The sequencing input was PBMCs. The nucleotide sequence reads TGCAGCGTTGTTAGGGACACCGACTCTGGAAACACCATATATTTT. The translation is CSVVRDTDSGNTIYF.